This TCR beta chain was retrieved from a study of CD8 T cells in Susac syndrome. The germline V gene has CDR1 SNHLY and CDR2 FYNNEI. V was shortened by 6 bases and J by 1 base, with 26 bases between the two germline ends. This CDR3 region has 19 residues. Random hexamers served to reverse transcribe roughly 0.45 to 1 ug RNA. TCRdb reprocessed the immunoSEQ multiplex PCR reads with MiXCR, giving one entry per CDR3 protein. This table has fewer than 250,000 distinct CDR3 sequences, 92% appearing once. This sequence was found in a human donor with multiple sclerosis. The chain couples TRBV2 to TRBJ2-3; D is ambiguous. The material sequenced was CD8+ T cells from PBMCs. For the CDR3, the DNA is TGTGCCAGCAGCGCAACAATTTCTACACCAATACCTCGCACAGATACGCAGTATTTT. Its protein is CASSATISTPIPRTDTQYF.